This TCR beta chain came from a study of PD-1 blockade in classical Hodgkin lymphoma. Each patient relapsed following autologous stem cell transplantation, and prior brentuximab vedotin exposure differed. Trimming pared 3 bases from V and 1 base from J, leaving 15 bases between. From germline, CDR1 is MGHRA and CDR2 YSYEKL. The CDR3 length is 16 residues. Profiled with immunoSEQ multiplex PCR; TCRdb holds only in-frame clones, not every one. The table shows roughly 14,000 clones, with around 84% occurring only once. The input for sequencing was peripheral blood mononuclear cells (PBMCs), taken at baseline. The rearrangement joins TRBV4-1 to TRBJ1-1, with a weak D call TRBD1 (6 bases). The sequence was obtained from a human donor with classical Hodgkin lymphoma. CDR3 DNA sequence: TGCGCCAGCAGCCACCTCTACAGGGCCAAGAACACTGAAGCTTTCTTT. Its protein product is CASSHLYRAKNTEAFF.